The sequence of this TCR beta chain was determined in a study of blood T cell repertoires in COVID-19. About the study: The United States, Italy and Spain supplied acute and convalescent COVID-19 samples. In each case, the material was cDNA or gDNA derived from T cells, B-cell-depleted T cells, or PBMCs.

The CDR3 covers 16 residues. Trimming removed 4 bases from V and 10 bases from J, with 24 bases in between. CDR1 SGHDT and CDR2 YYEEEE come from the germline V gene. The method was immunoSEQ multiplex PCR; TCRdb's version includes in-frame clones alone and lacks a portion of them. The data show around 73,000 clones, with around 81% seen just once and around 28% held by the top ten. The specimen sequenced was peripheral blood. This TCR was sampled from a human donor in a cohort sampled during active COVID-19. The chain carries TRBV5-6 and TRBJ2-1; unclear D gene. CDR3 amino acids: CASSNPLNLVSQEQFF. For the CDR3, the DNA is TGTGCCAGCAGCAACCCCCTCAACCTTGTTTCCCAGGAGCAGTTCTTC.